This record looks at one TCR beta chain sequence and its context. These data belong to a study of blood T cell repertoires in COVID-19. The wider study: Collection of acute and convalescent COVID-19 samples took place in the United States, Italy and Spain. PBMCs, B-cell-depleted T cells, or T cells were the source of the cDNA or gDNA that made up the material.

Original data processing: Quantification of nucleated cells was approximated via reference gene primer amplification. Only in-frame clones appear in the TCRdb table, and some are missing; sequencing was by immunoSEQ multiplex PCR. V and J calls and clone size come straight from that table; D and trimming were deduced from the DNA. The sample comprises 200,000 to 250,000 clones, 82% of which are singletons, and roughly 8.2% rests with the top ten. Germline CDR1 is KGHDR and CDR2 is SFDVKD. Trimming took 3 bases from V and 3 from J; bases not matched to a gene: 0. The CDR3 covers 15 residues. The chain recombines TRBV24-1 with TRBJ2-2, with 10 bases identical to TRBD1. The TCR comes from an elderly woman with COVID-19, enrolled during active disease. The source material was peripheral blood. Here the CDR3 DNA reads TGTGCCACCAGTGATGGACAGGGGGACACCGGGGAGCTGTTTTTT. It specifies CATSDGQGDTGELFF.